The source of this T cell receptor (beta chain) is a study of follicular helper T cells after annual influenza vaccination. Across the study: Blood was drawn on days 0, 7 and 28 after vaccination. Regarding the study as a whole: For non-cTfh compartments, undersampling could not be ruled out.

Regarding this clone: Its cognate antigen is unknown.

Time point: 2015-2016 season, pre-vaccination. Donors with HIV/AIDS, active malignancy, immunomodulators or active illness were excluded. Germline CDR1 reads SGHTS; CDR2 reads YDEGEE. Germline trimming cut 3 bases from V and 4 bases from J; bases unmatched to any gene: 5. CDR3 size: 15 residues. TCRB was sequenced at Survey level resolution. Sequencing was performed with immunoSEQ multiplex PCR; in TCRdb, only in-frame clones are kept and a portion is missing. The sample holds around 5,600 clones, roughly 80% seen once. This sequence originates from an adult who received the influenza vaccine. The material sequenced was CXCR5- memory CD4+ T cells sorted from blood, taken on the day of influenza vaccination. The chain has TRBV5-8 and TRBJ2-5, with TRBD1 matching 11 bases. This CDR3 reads CASSWGQGVRETQYF. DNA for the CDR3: TGTGCCAGCAGCTGGGGACAGGGGGTTCGAGAGACCCAGTACTTC.